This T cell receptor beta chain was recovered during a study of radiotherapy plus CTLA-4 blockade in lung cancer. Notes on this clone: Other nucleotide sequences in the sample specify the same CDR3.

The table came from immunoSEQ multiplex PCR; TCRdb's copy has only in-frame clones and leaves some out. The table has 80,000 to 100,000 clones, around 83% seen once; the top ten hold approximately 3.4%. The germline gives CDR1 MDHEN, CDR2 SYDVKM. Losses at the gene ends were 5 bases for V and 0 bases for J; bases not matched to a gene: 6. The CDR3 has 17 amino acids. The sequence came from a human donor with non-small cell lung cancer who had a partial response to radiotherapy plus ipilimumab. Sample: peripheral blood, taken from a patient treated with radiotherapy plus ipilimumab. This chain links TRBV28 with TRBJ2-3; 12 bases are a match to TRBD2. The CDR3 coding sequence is TGTGCCAGCAGTACTAGCGGGAGGCCTACTAGCACAGATACGCAGTATTTT. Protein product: CASSTSGRPTSTDTQYF. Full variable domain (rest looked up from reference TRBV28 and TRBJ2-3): DVKVTQSSRYLVKRTGEKVFLECVQDMDHENMFWYRQDPGLGLRLIYFSYDVKMKEKGDIPEGYSVSREKKERFSLILESASTNQTSMYLCASSTSGRPTSTDTQYFGPGTRLTVL.